Included here is one TCR beta chain sequence, with context. The junction does not match germline at one end; this may be a read error. This record comes from a study of T cell changes during pregnancy in multiple sclerosis. This table comes from immunoSEQ multiplex PCR, and its TCRdb copy is limited to in-frame clones, with some not included. Here the sample spans about 49,000 clones, around 91% being singletons. The TCR comes from a female donor in good health, enrolled as a control in a pregnancy study. The material sequenced was peripheral blood, taken after pregnancy.

The CDR3 sequence is CSAEVPGQFYEQYF. As DNA, the CDR3 is TGCAGCGCTGAAGTCCCGGGACAGTTCTACGAGCAGTACTTC. The V gene is TRBV29-1, the J gene TRBJ2-7; 7 positions agree with TRBD1. Germline lookup yields CDR1 SQVTM and CDR2 ANQGSEA. The CDR3 contains 14 residues.